The next 9 T cell receptor beta chains were all read from a single sample in a study of blood T cell repertoires in COVID-19. Produced via immunoSEQ multiplex PCR; TCRdb's table is partial and in-frame only. The sample comprises 110,000 to 150,000 clones, more than 65% of which are singletons, and 3.5% to 4.5% rests with the top ten. Material: peripheral blood. All receptors derive from a man aged 55 to 70 with acute or convalescent COVID-19.

The V call is TRBV5-1, the J call TRBJ1-1, with D tentatively TRBD1 (5 bases). This CDR3 has 17 residues. V was clipped by 0 bases and J by 2 bases, with 17 bases between them. Germline V gene data show CDR1 as SGHRS and CDR2 as YFSETQ. The chain's CDR3 is CASSLVGWRGGNTEAFF. The CDR3 region has the DNA TGCGCCAGCAGCTTGGTCGGATGGCGGGGGGGAAACACTGAAGCTTTCTTT.

The chain joins TRBV9 to TRBJ2-7, with a tentative D call TRBD2 (5 bases). Germline CDR1 reads SGDLS; CDR2 reads YYNGEE. V lost 4 bases and J lost 0, with 17 bases in between. This CDR3 region has 16 residues. CDR3 sequence reads: CASSPTSGSASYEQYF. The CDR3 bases are TGTGCCAGCAGCCCCACAAGCGGTAGCGCCTCCTACGAGCAGTACTTC.

This clone was seen a handful of times. This chain connects TRBV5-5 to TRBJ2-7, with a weak D call TRBD2 (6 bases). The CDR3 totals 14 residues. From germline, CDR1 is SGHKS and CDR2 YYEKEE (reference sequence). V shed 1 base and J shed 1 base, with 9 bases lying between them. The CDR3 is CASSLSGGSYEQYF. For the CDR3, the DNA is TGTGCCAGCAGCTTGTCTGGGGGGTCCTACGAGCAGTACTTC. Complete variable domain (other parts from reference TRBV5-5 and TRBJ2-7): DAGVTQSPTHLIKTRGQQVTLRCSPISGHKSVSWYQQVLGQGPQFIFQYYEKEERGRGNFPDRFSARQFPNYSSELNVNALLLGDSALYLCASSLSGGSYEQYFGPGTRLTVT.

The CDR3 DNA is TGTGCCAGCAGTCCCCTCTCTGGGGCCAACGTCCTGACTTTC. As protein: CASSPLSGANVLTF. The chain employs TRBV2 and TRBJ2-6; D call uncertain. Trimming took off 5 bases at V and 0 bases at J, with 5 bases between the two ends. Per the germline V gene, CDR1 is SNHLY and CDR2 is FYNNEI. CDR3 length equals 14 residues. The full variable domain, with the rest looked up from reference TRBV2 and TRBJ2-6, is EPEVTQTPSHQVTQMGQEVILRCVPISNHLYFYWYRQILGQKVEFLVSFYNNEISEKSEIFDDQFSVERPDGSNFTLKIRSTKLEDSAMYFCASSPLSGANVLTFGAGSRLTVL.

The chain carries TRBV29-1 and TRBJ2-1, with D possibly TRBD1 on 6 matching bases. V lost 4 bases and J 7 bases, leaving 14 bases between the germline ends. Germline V gene lookup returns CDR1 SQVTM and CDR2 ANQGSEA. CDR3 length: 13 residues. The CDR3 nucleotides are TGCAGCGTTGGTTGGGGGCTAGGGAATGAGCAGTTCTTC. Its protein is CSVGWGLGNEQFF.

The chain joins TRBV19 to TRBJ1-5, with 11 positions matching TRBD1. The V gene end was trimmed by 7 bases and the J gene end by 4 bases; junction bases not matched to a gene: 9. Germline V gives CDR1 LNHDA, CDR2 SQIVND (reference sequence). The CDR3 contains 16 residues. The CDR3 coding sequence is TGTGCCAGTATACCCACCGGGACAGGGGGTAATCAGCCCCAGCATTTT. It yields the protein CASIPTGTGGNQPQHF.

This clone appeared a few times. The chain uses TRBV28 and TRBJ1-3; D is unclear. The CDR3 totals 15 residues. Germline CDR1 MDHEN, CDR2 SYDVKM. Trimming removed 7 bases from V and 0 bases from J, with 13 bases in between. The CDR3 reads CASNPGGVSGNTIYF. The CDR3 bases are TGTGCCAGCAACCCCGGCGGAGTCTCTGGAAACACCATATATTTT.

The chain has TRBV19 and TRBJ2-5; 7 nucleotides agree with TRBD1. Trimming cost V 6 bases and J 5 bases; bases outside gene matches: 6. Germline values: CDR1 LNHDA, CDR2 SQIVND (reference sequence). CDR3 size: 13 residues. DNA of the CDR3: TGTGCCAGTAGCGAGACAGGGCGTGAGACCCAGTACTTC. Its translation: CASSETGRETQYF.

The sample holds one count of this clone. The genes are TRBV5-1 and TRBJ2-3; D might be TRBD2 (5 bases). This CDR3 region has 15 residues. Germline V gene sequence: CDR1 SGHRS, CDR2 YFSETQ. Trimming pared 2 bases from V and 3 bases from J, leaving 13 bases between. The CDR3 is CASSFGEYLTDTQYF. Written as DNA, the CDR3 is TGCGCCAGCAGCTTCGGGGAGTATTTAACAGATACGCAGTATTTT.